The sequence of this T cell receptor (beta chain) was determined in a study of a mutant IDH1 vaccine in newly diagnosed glioma. This clone was detected once. Its specificity is unknown. Noted time point: week 47, end of study. Each dose of the vaccine consisted of 300 ug of mutant IDH1 20-mer peptide, with topical imiquimod. Between the trimmed V and J ends, which lost 6 bases and 4 bases, there was a span of 12 bases. Looked up from germline, CDR1 is MNHEY and CDR2 is SVGAGI. CDR3 length: 13 residues. Profiling relied on immunoSEQ multiplex PCR, and the TCRdb table lists in-frame clones only, not all of them. The sample comprises about 94,000 clones, approximately 89% of which are singletons, and around 0.77% rests with the top ten.

The V call is TRBV6-5, the J call TRBJ1-1; TRBD1 might be the D (6 bases). The TCR comes from a woman aged 50 to 60 with glioma. The starting material was PBMCs, obtained from a glioma patient whose treatment included an IDH1 peptide vaccine. CDR3 residues: CASSRGGGTEAFF. The CDR3, as DNA: TGTGCCAGCAGCCGAGGGGGGGGCACTGAAGCTTTCTTT.